Listed below are T cell receptor beta chains from one sample, sequenced in a study of blood T cell repertoires in COVID-19. Only in-frame clones appear in the TCRdb table, and some are missing; sequencing was by immunoSEQ multiplex PCR. The table includes 73,000 or so clones, 83% detected once. Sequencing used peripheral blood. These receptors originate from a woman in her sixties or seventies with acute or convalescent COVID-19. Both conserved end residues are part of each CDR3. The D gene is left open where the match is weak. Not every row has a clone size; where given, it reads once, few, many or a size class.

D gene: -
clone size: -
V gene: TRBV29-1
CDR3 length: 12
J gene: TRBJ2-7
CDR3 DNA: TGCAGCGTTGAGGGGCTAGCCTACGAGCAGTACTTC
CDR3 protein: CSVEGLAYEQYF

D gene: TRBD1
clone size: -
V gene: TRBV30
CDR3 length: 13
J gene: TRBJ1-2
CDR3 DNA: TGTGCCTGGATGTGGGACAGGGGGCGCGGCTACACCTTC
CDR3 protein: CAWMWDRGRGYTF

D gene: -
clone size: -
V gene: TRBV9
CDR3 length: 11
J gene: TRBJ2-5
CDR3 DNA: TGTGCCAGCAGCGTAGGGAGGACCCAGTACTTC
CDR3 protein: CASSVGRTQYF

D gene: -
clone size: -
V gene: TRBV9
CDR3 length: 15
J gene: TRBJ2-1
CDR3 DNA: TGTGCCAGCAGCGCAGCCGGGACTGCGCCCAATGAGCAGTTCTTC
CDR3 protein: CASSAAGTAPNEQFF

D gene: -
clone size: -
V gene: TRBV2
CDR3 length: 15
J gene: TRBJ1-5
CDR3 DNA: TGTGCCAGCAGTAGAACAGAAGTCGGCAATCAGCCCCAGCATTTT
CDR3 protein: CASSRTEVGNQPQHF

D gene: TRBD1
clone size: -
V gene: TRBV2
CDR3 length: 13
J gene: TRBJ2-5
CDR3 DNA: TGTGCCAGCAGATTACAGGGGGCGGGGACCCAGTACTTC
CDR3 protein: CASRLQGAGTQYF

D gene: TRBD1
clone size: -
V gene: TRBV7-9
CDR3 length: 13
J gene: TRBJ1-2
CDR3 DNA: TGTGCCAGCAGCACGGACAGGGGGCATGGCTACACCTTC
CDR3 protein: CASSTDRGHGYTF

D gene: TRBD2
clone size: -
V gene: TRBV11-2
CDR3 length: 17
J gene: TRBJ2-2
CDR3 DNA: TGTGCCAGCAGACCACTTGCGGGGGGGCCGAACACCGGGGAGCTGTTTTTT
CDR3 protein: CASRPLAGGPNTGELFF

D gene: -
clone size: -
V gene: TRBV18
CDR3 length: 13
J gene: TRBJ1-2
CDR3 DNA: TGTGCCAGCTCACCACCAGGGGGCTATGGCTACACCTTC
CDR3 protein: CASSPPGGYGYTF

D gene: -
clone size: -
V gene: TRBV29-1
CDR3 length: 14
J gene: TRBJ1-3
CDR3 DNA: TGCAGCGTTGAAACCGGGGATCAACCAAACACCATATATTTT
CDR3 protein: CSVETGDQPNTIYF

D gene: -
clone size: -
V gene: TRBV19
CDR3 length: 13
J gene: TRBJ1-2
CDR3 DNA: TGTGCCAGTAGTTCCACAGGAGACTATGGCTACACCTTC
CDR3 protein: CASSSTGDYGYTF

D gene: -
clone size: -
V gene: TRBV7-3
CDR3 length: 13
J gene: TRBJ2-1
CDR3 DNA: TGTGCCAGCAGCTTGTACAGTTTCGGTGAGCAGTTCTTC
CDR3 protein: CASSLYSFGEQFF

D gene: TRBD1
clone size: -
V gene: TRBV5-6
CDR3 length: 14
J gene: TRBJ2-5
CDR3 DNA: TGTGCCAGCAGCGAAGGACAGGGAAGTACGGCCCAGTACTTC
CDR3 protein: CASSEGQGSTAQYF

D gene: TRBD1
clone size: -
V gene: TRBV19
CDR3 length: 17
J gene: TRBJ2-6
CDR3 DNA: TGTGCCAGTAGTATCCCAGGGGGCGGAACTGGGGCCAACGTCCTGACTTTC
CDR3 protein: CASSIPGGGTGANVLTF

D gene: TRBD1
clone size: once
V gene: TRBV10-3
CDR3 length: 13
J gene: TRBJ1-2
CDR3 DNA: TGTGCCATCAGTGTGGACAGGGTCGAGGGCTACACCTTC
CDR3 protein: CAISVDRVEGYTF

D gene: TRBD1
clone size: -
V gene: TRBV11-2
CDR3 length: 16
J gene: TRBJ2-3
CDR3 DNA: TGTGCCAGCAGCTTCCGCAGGGGGCAGGGGGGAGATACGCAGTATTTT
CDR3 protein: CASSFRRGQGGDTQYF

D gene: TRBD1
clone size: -
V gene: TRBV7-3
CDR3 length: 13
J gene: TRBJ1-4
CDR3 DNA: TGTGCCAGCAGCATCAACAGGGGGGAAAAACTGTTTTTT
CDR3 protein: CASSINRGEKLFF

D gene: -
clone size: -
V gene: TRBV9
CDR3 length: 14
J gene: TRBJ1-1
CDR3 DNA: TGTGCCAGCAGCCCCGTTCAGGGATACACTGAAGCTTTCTTT
CDR3 protein: CASSPVQGYTEAFF

D gene: TRBD1
clone size: -
V gene: TRBV27
CDR3 length: 14
J gene: TRBJ1-5
CDR3 DNA: TGTGCCAGCAGACGACAGGGTTTGCATCAGCCCCAGCATTTT
CDR3 protein: CASRRQGLHQPQHF

D gene: -
clone size: -
V gene: TRBV10-1
CDR3 length: 13
J gene: TRBJ1-4
CDR3 DNA: TGCGCCAGCAGTAAAACATTGGGCGAAAAACTGTTTTTT
CDR3 protein: CASSKTLGEKLFF